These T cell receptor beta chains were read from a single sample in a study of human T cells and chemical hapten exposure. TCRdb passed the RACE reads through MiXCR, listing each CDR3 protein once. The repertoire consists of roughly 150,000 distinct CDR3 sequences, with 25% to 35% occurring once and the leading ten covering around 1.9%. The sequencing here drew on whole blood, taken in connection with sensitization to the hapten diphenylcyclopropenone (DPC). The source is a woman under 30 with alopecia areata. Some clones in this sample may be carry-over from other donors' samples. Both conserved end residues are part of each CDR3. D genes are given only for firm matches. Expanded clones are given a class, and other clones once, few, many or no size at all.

CDR3 DNA: TGCAGCGTGGTAGGACAGGGTAGCCACGAGCAGTACTTC
CDR3 protein: CSVVGQGSHEQYF
V gene: TRBV29-1
D gene: TRBD1
J gene: TRBJ2-7
clone size: -

CDR3 DNA: TGTGCCAGCAGCCAAGACCCAGGGAGGCTCTCTTTCACTGAAGCTTTCTTT
CDR3 protein: CASSQDPGRLSFTEAFF
V gene: TRBV7-2
D gene: -
J gene: TRBJ1-1
clone size: -

CDR3 DNA: TGCGCCAGCAGCCATGGAGGCATCTACGAGCAGTACTTC
CDR3 protein: CASSHGGIYEQYF
V gene: TRBV5-1
D gene: -
J gene: TRBJ2-7
clone size: -

CDR3 DNA: TGCAGCGTCCTGGGGAACACTGAAGCTTTCTTT
CDR3 protein: CSVLGNTEAFF
V gene: TRBV29-1
D gene: -
J gene: TRBJ1-1
clone size: -

CDR3 DNA: TGTGCCAGCAGTGATCAAGGGGCCAGCACCGGGGAGCTGTTTTTT
CDR3 protein: CASSDQGASTGELFF
V gene: TRBV2
D gene: -
J gene: TRBJ2-2
clone size: few

CDR3 DNA: TGCAGTGCTACCGTCCCGAATGGCTACACCTTC
CDR3 protein: CSATVPNGYTF
V gene: TRBV20-1
D gene: -
J gene: TRBJ1-2
clone size: -

CDR3 DNA: TGCAGTGCTAGTGGAGATAACACTGAAGCTTTCTTT
CDR3 protein: CSASGDNTEAFF
V gene: TRBV20-1
D gene: -
J gene: TRBJ1-1
clone size: few

CDR3 DNA: TGCAGTGTTTACAGGGGGACTGAAGCTTTCTTT
CDR3 protein: CSVYRGTEAFF
V gene: TRBV20-1
D gene: TRBD1
J gene: TRBJ1-1
clone size: few

CDR3 DNA: TGTGCCAGCAGCAAAGCCGGACTAGCGTTTAGCACAGATACGCAGTATTTT
CDR3 protein: CASSKAGLAFSTDTQYF
V gene: TRBV21-1
D gene: -
J gene: TRBJ2-3
clone size: -

CDR3 DNA: TGTGCCAGCAGTGGTCGGTCCTTCGGGGGCTCTGAGCAGTACTTC
CDR3 protein: CASSGRSFGGSEQYF
V gene: TRBV25-1
D gene: -
J gene: TRBJ2-7
clone size: -

CDR3 DNA: TGTGCCACCAGCAGTCGGAGCCAGGGGAACGAGCAGTACTTC
CDR3 protein: CATSSRSQGNEQYF
V gene: TRBV15
D gene: -
J gene: TRBJ2-7
clone size: -

CDR3 DNA: TGTGCCAGCAGCGTAGTCGAGGGGGGACGGGCTTTCTTT
CDR3 protein: CASSVVEGGRAFF
V gene: TRBV9
D gene: -
J gene: TRBJ1-1
clone size: -

CDR3 DNA: TGTGCCAGCAGCTTAGCTTTGGCGGGAGGTCGCTACAATGAGCAGTTCTTC
CDR3 protein: CASSLALAGGRYNEQFF
V gene: TRBV7-8
D gene: TRBD2
J gene: TRBJ2-1
clone size: few

CDR3 DNA: TGCAGTGCCCACGGAAAAACCGGGGAGCTGTTTTTT
CDR3 protein: CSAHGKTGELFF
V gene: TRBV20-1
D gene: -
J gene: TRBJ2-2
clone size: -

CDR3 DNA: TGTGCCAGCAGCTTAGTGTCCGTATCACCGAATTCACCCCTCCACTTT
CDR3 protein: CASSLVSVSPNSPLHF
V gene: TRBV7-2
D gene: -
J gene: TRBJ1-6
clone size: few

CDR3 DNA: TGTGCCAGCAGCGCCAGCACTGTCGCTCAGGGGGGACAAGAGACCCAGTACTTC
CDR3 protein: CASSASTVAQGGQETQYF
V gene: TRBV9
D gene: -
J gene: TRBJ2-5
clone size: -

CDR3 DNA: TGTGCCAGTAGTCCCAAGTCTTTCAATCAGCCCCAGCATTTT
CDR3 protein: CASSPKSFNQPQHF
V gene: TRBV19
D gene: -
J gene: TRBJ1-5
clone size: once

CDR3 DNA: TGTGCCAGCAGGAGGGGACTAGAACCCCCAGTCGGTGAGCAGTTCTTC
CDR3 protein: CASRRGLEPPVGEQFF
V gene: TRBV2
D gene: TRBD2
J gene: TRBJ2-1
clone size: -

CDR3 DNA: TGTGCCAGCAGCCAATTTAACAGGGACGAGCAGTACTTC
CDR3 protein: CASSQFNRDEQYF
V gene: TRBV3-1
D gene: -
J gene: TRBJ2-7
clone size: -

CDR3 DNA: TGCAGTGTTATGTGGATGAAGAACACTGAAGCTTTCTTT
CDR3 protein: CSVMWMKNTEAFF
V gene: TRBV20-1
D gene: -
J gene: TRBJ1-1
clone size: -

CDR3 DNA: TGTGCCAGCAGCTCCTTATTGGGGGCCAACGTCCTGACTTTC
CDR3 protein: CASSSLLGANVLTF
V gene: TRBV7-2
D gene: -
J gene: TRBJ2-6
clone size: few

CDR3 DNA: TGTGCCAGCAGTCCTACAGGGTCGAACACAGATACGCAGTATTTT
CDR3 protein: CASSPTGSNTDTQYF
V gene: TRBV4-2
D gene: -
J gene: TRBJ2-3
clone size: -

CDR3 DNA: TGTGCCAGCAGTGAATGGTCGAACACCGGGGAGCTGTTTTTT
CDR3 protein: CASSEWSNTGELFF
V gene: TRBV25-1
D gene: -
J gene: TRBJ2-2
clone size: -

CDR3 DNA: TGCGCCAGCAGCCAAATCCCGTCCATTCAGTACTTC
CDR3 protein: CASSQIPSIQYF
V gene: TRBV4-1
D gene: -
J gene: TRBJ2-4
clone size: -

CDR3 DNA: TGTGCCAGCAGTTTAGGGACAGGGGGCTACGAGCAGTACTTC
CDR3 protein: CASSLGTGGYEQYF
V gene: TRBV5-4
D gene: TRBD1
J gene: TRBJ2-7
clone size: many

CDR3 DNA: TGTGCCAGCAGTGGACCGGGAGAGACCCAGTACTTC
CDR3 protein: CASSGPGETQYF
V gene: TRBV9
D gene: -
J gene: TRBJ2-5
clone size: few

CDR3 DNA: TGCGCCAGCAGCCCCAGATCGGACAAAGGGGAAGCTTTCTTT
CDR3 protein: CASSPRSDKGEAFF
V gene: TRBV5-1
D gene: -
J gene: TRBJ1-1
clone size: -

CDR3 DNA: TGCAGTGCTTCCCACGGACAGGATCTTGAAGCTTTCTTT
CDR3 protein: CSASHGQDLEAFF
V gene: TRBV20-1
D gene: TRBD1
J gene: TRBJ1-1
clone size: -

CDR3 DNA: TGTGCCAGCAGTGACCCTCGACAGGGAAAGGATGGCTACACCTTC
CDR3 protein: CASSDPRQGKDGYTF
V gene: TRBV25-1
D gene: TRBD1
J gene: TRBJ1-2
clone size: few

CDR3 DNA: TGTGCCAGACAGGGGTCGAGCTCCTATAATTCACCCCTCCACTTT
CDR3 protein: CARQGSSSYNSPLHF
V gene: TRBV27
D gene: TRBD1
J gene: TRBJ1-6
clone size: many

CDR3 DNA: TGTGCCAGCTCTACAGGCCGACAGGGGATATACGAGCAGTACTTC
CDR3 protein: CASSTGRQGIYEQYF
V gene: TRBV6-5
D gene: TRBD1
J gene: TRBJ2-7
clone size: few

CDR3 DNA: TGTGCCAGCAGCTCTGGACTAGCCGACTACGAGCAGTACTTC
CDR3 protein: CASSSGLADYEQYF
V gene: TRBV5-4
D gene: TRBD2
J gene: TRBJ2-7
clone size: -